This TCR beta chain was documented in a study of cytomegalovirus exposure and HLA in healthy donors. Study results and caveats: Productive status was seen about 87% or about 30% of the time for most TCR beta V segments in an earlier analysis.

This clone was counted once. Antigen unknown. Vbeta (60) and Jbeta (13) primers were used in the PCR. Here immunoSEQ multiplex PCR was the method, and the copy in TCRdb shows in-frame clones only, minus some. The profile shows over 200,000 clones, 77% of them singletons. The V and J ends lost 5 bases and 1 base, in that order; junction bases with no gene match: 9. In germline, CDR1 is SEHNR, CDR2 FQNEAQ (reference sequence). CDR3 length: 17 residues. This rearrangement joins TRBV7-9 to TRBJ2-1; 9 nucleotides line up with TRBD2. The sample consisted of PBMCs. The TCR sequence derives from a woman aged 55 to 70 in good health and CMV-seropositive. CDR3: CASSVKSSGKSYNEQFF. The CDR3, as DNA: TGTGCCAGCAGCGTTAAGTCTAGCGGGAAGTCCTACAATGAGCAGTTCTTC.